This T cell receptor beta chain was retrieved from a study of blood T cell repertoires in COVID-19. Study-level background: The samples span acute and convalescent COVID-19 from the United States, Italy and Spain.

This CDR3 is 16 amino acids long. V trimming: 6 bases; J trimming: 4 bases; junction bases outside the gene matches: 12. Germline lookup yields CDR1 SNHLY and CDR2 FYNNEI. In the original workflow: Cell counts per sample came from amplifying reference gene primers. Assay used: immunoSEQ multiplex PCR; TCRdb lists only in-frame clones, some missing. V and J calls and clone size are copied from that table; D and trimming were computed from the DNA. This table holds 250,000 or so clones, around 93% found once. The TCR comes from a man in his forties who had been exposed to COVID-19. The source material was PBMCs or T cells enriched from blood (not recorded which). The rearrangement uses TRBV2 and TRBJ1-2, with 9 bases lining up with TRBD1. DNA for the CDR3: TGTGCCAGCAGGAACAGGGGACAGGGCGGGCGCTATGGCTACACCTTC. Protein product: CASRNRGQGGRYGYTF.